The 5 T cell receptor beta chains below were found in one sample sequenced in a study of blood T cell repertoires in COVID-19. Measured with immunoSEQ multiplex PCR; TCRdb has only the in-frame clones, and not every one. The sample holds about 260,000 clones, less than 90% seen once. Sequenced material: peripheral blood. Receptors were obtained from a man aged 25 to 40 with active or convalescent COVID-19.

The V gene is TRBV10-2, the J gene TRBJ1-3, with a tentative D call TRBD1 (5 bases). CDR1 is WSHSY and CDR2 is SAAADI in the germline V gene. The CDR3 has 18 residues. V lost 4 bases and J lost 0, with 19 bases in between. CDR3 in DNA: TGCGCCAGCAGTGGGCCACAGGTCGGACAATTCTCTGGAAACACCATATATTTT. As protein: CASSGPQVGQFSGNTIYF.

The chain couples TRBV4-3 to TRBJ1-2, with 10 positions matching TRBD1. Germline V gene sequence: CDR1 LGHNA, CDR2 YSLEER. The CDR3 extends over 19 amino acids. V lost 0 bases and J lost 6; bases outside the gene matches: 16. The CDR3, as DNA: TGCGCCAGCAGCCAAGACGTAAGCCCCTTTCAGGGACAGGGGAATGGCTACACCTTC. Its protein product is CASSQDVSPFQGQGNGYTF.

This clone has more than one count but fewer than ten. The V call is TRBV11-2, the J call TRBJ1-3, with 9 bases aligning to TRBD1. The germline gives CDR1 SGHAT, CDR2 FQNNGV. J was trimmed by 0 bases and V by 5 bases; bases with no gene match: 5. This CDR3 comprises 16 residues. CDR3 in DNA: TGTGCCAGCAGCGCCACAGGGGGCAGCTCTGGAAACACCATATATTTT. The encoded protein is CASSATGGSSGNTIYF. The full variable domain, rest sourced from reference TRBV11-2 and TRBJ1-3, is EAGVAQSPRYKIIEKRQSVAFWCNPISGHATLYWYQQILGQGPKLLIQFQNNGVVDDSQLPKDRFSAERLKGVDSTLKIQPAKLEDSAVYLCASSATGGSSGNTIYFGEGSWLTVV.

The chain uses TRBV6-5 and TRBJ1-1, with 10 bases aligning to TRBD1. Germline-derived CDR1 and CDR2 are MNHEY and SVGAGI. This CDR3 spans 12 amino acids. V dropped 5 bases and J dropped 11; count of bases not matched to a gene: 5. CDR3 residues: CASSTDRGKAFF. The DNA for the CDR3 is TGTGCCAGCAGTACGGACAGGGGGAAGGCTTTCTTT.

The chain links TRBV6-1 to TRBJ1-1, with 7 nucleotides matching TRBD1. The CDR3 has 14 residues. V dropped 2 bases and J dropped 5; count of bases not matched to a gene: 5. Per germline, CDR1 MNHNS and CDR2 SASEGT. This CDR3 is CASSEMAGGTEAFF. CDR3 in DNA: TGTGCCAGCAGTGAAATGGCAGGGGGAACTGAAGCTTTCTTT.